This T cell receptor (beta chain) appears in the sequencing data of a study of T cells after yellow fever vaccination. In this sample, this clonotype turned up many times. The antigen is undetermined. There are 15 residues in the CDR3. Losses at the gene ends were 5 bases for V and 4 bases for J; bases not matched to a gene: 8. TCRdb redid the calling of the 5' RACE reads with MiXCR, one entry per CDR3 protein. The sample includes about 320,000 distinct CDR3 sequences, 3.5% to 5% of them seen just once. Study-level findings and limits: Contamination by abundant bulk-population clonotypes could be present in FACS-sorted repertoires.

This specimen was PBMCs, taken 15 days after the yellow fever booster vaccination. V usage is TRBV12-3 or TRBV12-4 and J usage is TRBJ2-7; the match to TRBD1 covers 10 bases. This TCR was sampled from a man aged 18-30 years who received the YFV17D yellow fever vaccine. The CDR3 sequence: CASSPGTGVVYEQYF. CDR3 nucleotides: TGTGCCAGCAGTCCAGGGACAGGGGTTGTTTACGAGCAGTACTTC.